What follows are 13 T cell receptor beta chains derived from one specimen sequenced in a study of metastatic and nonmetastatic thyroid tumors. TCRdb re-processed the PCR reads through MiXCR. Among under 95,000 clones listed, roughly 13% were seen once. Thyroid surgery was preceded by no treatment in any patient. The specimen sequenced was blood. The receptors here all came from a female donor with papillary thyroid cancer or a benign thyroid nodule (not recorded which). Some clones in this sample may be carry-over from other donors' samples.

This clone was counted at least ten times. V and J are TRBV2 and TRBJ1-4; the D is unclear. Germline lookup yields CDR1 SNHLY and CDR2 FYNNEI. This CDR3 spans 14 amino acids. V lost 4 bases, J lost 4 bases, and 10 bases lay in between. The CDR3 bases are TGTGCCAGCAGTGTAGGGCTGAGTAATGAAAAACTGTTTTTT. As protein: CASSVGLSNEKLFF.

This clone was seen a handful of times. V gene TRBV6-2 or TRBV6-3 combines with J gene TRBJ2-7; no clear D. Germline V gene sequence: CDR1 MNHEY, CDR2 SVGEGT. The CDR3 is 15 residues long. V was pared by 5 bases and J by 1 base, with 15 bases between. The CDR3 DNA is TGTGCCAGCAGTGAAGAGTGTACTGGTTCCTACGAGCAGTACTTC. It encodes CASSEECTGSYEQYF.

This clone was detected a few times. This chain uses TRBV18 with TRBJ2-2, with 11 bases identical to TRBD2. CDR3 length equals 16 residues. The V and J ends lost 1 base and 5 bases, in that order; junction bases with no gene match: 3. The germline V gene encodes CDR1 KGHSH and CDR2 LQKENI. The CDR3 DNA follows: TGTGCCAGCTCACCACTAGCGGGAGGGGGAACCGGGGAGCTGTTTTTT. Protein: CASSPLAGGGTGELFF. Drawing the rest from reference TRBV18 and TRBJ2-2, the complete variable domain is NAGVMQNPRHLVRRRGQEARLRCSPMKGHSHVYWYRQLPEEGLKFMVYLQKENIIDESGMPKERFSAEFPKEGPSILRIQQVVRGDSAAYFCASSPLAGGGTGELFFGEGSRLTVL.

This clone showed up many times. The CDR3 region is CASSYSVLWGSSNQPQHF. The CDR3 coding sequence is TGTGCCAGCAGTTACTCCGTCCTTTGGGGGAGTAGCAATCAGCCCCAGCATTTT. This chain connects TRBV6-2 or TRBV6-3 to TRBJ1-5; possible D gene TRBD1, 5 bases. There are 18 residues in the CDR3. V was clipped by 0 bases and J by 0 bases, with 15 bases between them. In germline, CDR1 is MNHEY, CDR2 SVGEGT.

CDR3 DNA sequence: TGTGCCAGCAGTTACGGACAGGGTTATCCCGGGGAGCTGTTTTTT. It is translated as CASSYGQGYPGELFF. The rearrangement links TRBV6-2 or TRBV6-3 to TRBJ2-2, with 8 bases that match TRBD1. V gave up 2 bases and J gave up 6 bases; unmatched junction bases: 5. CDR1 and CDR2 (germline): MNHEY, SVGEGT. The CDR3 is 15 amino acids.

This clone was detected many times. The chain employs TRBV6-2 or TRBV6-3 and TRBJ2-7; a possible D gene is TRBD2 (5 bases). CDR3 length: 14 amino acids. The ends were cut back, 5 bases at V and 2 bases at J, with 13 bases in the middle. Per germline, CDR1 MNHEY and CDR2 SVGEGT. The CDR3 loop is CASSITGSTYEQYF. As DNA, the CDR3 is TGTGCCAGCAGTATCACGGGGTCGACCTACGAGCAGTACTTC.

This clone came up many times. The chain uses TRBV19 and TRBJ1-6, with D perhaps TRBD1 (6 bases). Germline CDR1 LNHDA, CDR2 SQIVND (reference sequence). Trimming shortened V by 5 bases and J by 10 bases, and 9 bases separated the two germline ends. This CDR3 region has 12 residues. CDR3 DNA: TGTGCCAGTAGTCAGGGGAGGTCACCCCTCCACTTT. Protein: CASSQGRSPLHF.

This clone has more than one count but fewer than ten. The chain joins TRBV2 to TRBJ1-2, with 8 nucleotides matching TRBD1. The trim removed 6 bases at V and 3 bases at J, leaving 3 bases unmatched. The CDR3 consists of 13 residues. Germline lookup yields CDR1 SNHLY and CDR2 FYNNEI. The CDR3 region has the DNA TGTGCCAGCAGAATACAGGGGGACTATGGCTACACCTTC. Translated: CASRIQGDYGYTF.

To note about this clone: This could be a read error, since a much larger clone is one nucleotide away. The V gene is TRBV24-1, the J gene TRBJ2-1; the D gene is possibly TRBD2 (6 bases). This CDR3 is 15 amino acids long. V was clipped by 5 bases and J by 7 bases, with 17 bases between them. Germline V lookup: CDR1 KGHDR, CDR2 SFDVKD. The CDR3 bases are TGTGCCACCAGTGCCCTAGGACTAACGGGGAATGAGCAGTTCTTC. Its protein is CATSALGLTGNEQFF.

This clone was counted at least ten times. The chain recombines TRBV15 with TRBJ2-1; TRBD2 aligns across 10 bases. Unmatched junction bases numbered 5, after V lost 6 bases and J lost 3 bases. The CDR3 loop spans 15 amino acids. Germline CDR1 is LNHNV and CDR2 is YYDKDF (reference sequence). The CDR3 region has the DNA TGTGCCACCAGTCCTCTAGCGGGAGACTACAATGAGCAGTTCTTC. Protein: CATSPLAGDYNEQFF.

This clone was seen only a few times. The rearrangement uses TRBV29-1 and TRBJ2-1; 8 nucleotides match TRBD1. This CDR3 spans 13 amino acids. V trimming: 6 bases; J trimming: 5 bases; junction bases outside the gene matches: 6. The germline gives CDR1 SQVTM, CDR2 ANQGSEA. The DNA of the CDR3 is TGCAGCGTCTTCGGACAGGGCAACAATGAGCAGTTCTTC. Translation: CSVFGQGNNEQFF.

The chain recombines TRBV20-1 with TRBJ2-7; D gene uncertain. This CDR3 is 13 amino acids long. Per the germline V gene, CDR1 is DFQATT and CDR2 is SNEGSKA (reference sequence). Trimming took off 3 bases at V and 7 bases at J, with 16 bases between the two ends. CDR3: CSARLRWDPEQYF. The CDR3 nucleotides read TGCAGTGCTAGGCTCCGGTGGGATCCGGAGCAGTACTTC.

This clone appeared many times. CDR3: CSASGPDLAGGGNEQFF. CDR3 coding DNA: TGCAGTGCTTCAGGCCCTGATCTAGCGGGAGGAGGAAATGAGCAGTTCTTC. This chain joins TRBV20-1 and TRBJ2-1, with 11 bases lining up with TRBD2. This CDR3 contains 17 residues. CDR1 is DFQATT and CDR2 is SNEGSKA in the germline V gene (reference sequence). Trimming took 5 bases from V and 7 from J; bases not matched to a gene: 16.